This TCR beta chain comes out of a study of Ad26.COV2.S vaccination and SARS-CoV-2 variants. Turning to the study itself: Donor allocation was to the COV1001 Ad26.COV2.S trial arm. Regarding the study as a whole: Reported post-vaccination CD8+ and CD4+ T cell responses to spike showed substantial breadth. Placebo recipients had lower spike-specific TCR breadth than vaccine recipients.

To note about this clone: The antigen remains unidentified. One end of the junction does not line up with germline, which may come from a read error.

The germline gives CDR1 MNHEY, CDR2 SVGAGI. This CDR3 comprises 16 residues. Treatment indicated: over 15 received Ad26.COV2.S at low or high dose, single or two shots; about 5 received placebo; per-sample allocation not given. Day 63 following the first vaccine or placebo injection was when the samples were taken. In Boston, the donor was an adult between 18-55 years of age. Libraries were prepared by immunoSEQ multiplex PCR; TCRdb keeps only in-frame clonotypes and omits some of them. Of some 250,000 clones in the sample, more than 75% are singletons; the top ten hold approximately 11%. Sequencing was performed on peripheral blood, taken in a trial of Ad26.COV2.S vaccine versus placebo. The V and J genes are TRBV6-5 and TRBJ1-5; D ambiguous. The receptor's source is a person aged 18-65 years who received the Ad26.COV2.S COVID-19 vaccine or a placebo. CDR3 bases: TGTGCCGGCAGTTACTCCTTGGCGGGAACCAATCAGCCCCAGCATTTT. Protein product: CAGSYSLAGTNQPQHF.